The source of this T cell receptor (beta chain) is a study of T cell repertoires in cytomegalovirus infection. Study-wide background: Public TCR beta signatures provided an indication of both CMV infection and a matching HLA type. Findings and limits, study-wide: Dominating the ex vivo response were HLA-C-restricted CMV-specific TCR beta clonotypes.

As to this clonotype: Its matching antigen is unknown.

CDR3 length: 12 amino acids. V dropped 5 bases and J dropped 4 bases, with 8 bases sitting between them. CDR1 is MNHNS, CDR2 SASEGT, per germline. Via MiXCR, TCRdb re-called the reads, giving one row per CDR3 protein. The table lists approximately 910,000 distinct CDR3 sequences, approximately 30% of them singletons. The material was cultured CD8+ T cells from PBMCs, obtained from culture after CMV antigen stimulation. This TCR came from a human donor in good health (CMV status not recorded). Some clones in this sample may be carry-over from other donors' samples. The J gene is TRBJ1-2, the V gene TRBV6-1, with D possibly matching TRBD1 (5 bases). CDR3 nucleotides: TGTGCCAGCAGTAAAGGGGCCTATGGCTACACCTTC. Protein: CASSKGAYGYTF.